Reported below is one T cell receptor (beta chain). A junction end diverges from the germline sequence, so it may reflect a read error. This sample is drawn from a study of regulatory T cells in long-lasting Graves disease. To make TCR beta libraries, researchers used iRepertoire HTBI primers and Arm-PCR of CDR3 regions. TCRdb recomputed calls from the multiplex PCR reads with MiXCR, one row per CDR3 protein. This sample yields almost 350,000 distinct CDR3 sequences, of which 20% are seen a single time; around 30% belongs to the top ten. Sample time point: persistent/refractory GD, antithyroid drugs over 5 years with positive TRAb. PBMC RNA served as the TCR library source. The germline V gene encodes CDR1 MNHEY and CDR2 SMNVEV (reference sequence). CDR3 length: 13 amino acids.

The chain carries TRBV27 and TRBJ2-2; unclear D gene. The clonotype comes from a female donor with Graves disease. Material: peripheral blood mononuclear cells (PBMCs), obtained when the disease was refractory, from a patient treated with antithyroid drugs. CDR3 bases: TGTGCCGGCAGTTTAAGTGGGCCCGGGGAGCTGTTTTTT. It is translated as CAGSLSGPGELFF.